The rows below give T cell receptor beta chains drawn from one sample of a study of blood T cell repertoires in COVID-19. Sequencing used immunoSEQ multiplex PCR; TCRdb keeps in-frame clones, though not all of them. The sample shows 50,000 or so clones, about 79% of them seen only once. The sample comprised peripheral blood. The receptor set was obtained from a man of 80 years or more with COVID-19, enrolled during active disease. CDR3s include the opening cysteine and the closing phenylalanine or tryptophan. Each record gives: J gene, V gene, D gene, clone size, CDR3 protein, CDR3 DNA. The D gene is left open where the match is weak. Rows may omit the clone size; those that give it use once, few, many or a size class.

TRBJ1-2 | TRBV30 | TRBD1 | - | CALYRGGYTF | TGTGCCTTATACAGGGGGGGCTACACCTTC
TRBJ2-2 | TRBV10-3 | TRBD2 | - | CAISEVSGSGTGELFF | TGTGCCATCAGTGAGGTTAGCGGGAGTGGTACCGGGGAGCTGTTTTTT
TRBJ1-4 | TRBV6-5 | - | - | CASRGGQFNEKLFF | TGTGCCAGCAGGGGGGGTCAGTTTAATGAAAAACTGTTTTTT
TRBJ1-1 | TRBV19 | TRBD1 | - | CASSLGQAEAFF | TGTGCCAGTAGCCTGGGACAGGCTGAAGCTTTCTTT
TRBJ2-1 | TRBV6-5 | - | - | CASTYIRGSLGNEQFF | TGTGCCAGCACTTACATTAGGGGGTCCCTGGGCAATGAGCAGTTCTTC
TRBJ1-1 | TRBV19 | - | - | CASSLWGGKNTEAFF | TGTGCCAGTAGTCTCTGGGGAGGGAAGAACACTGAAGCTTTCTTT
TRBJ1-3 | TRBV5-4 | TRBD1 | - | CASSPDRALSGNTIYF | TGTGCCAGCAGCCCGGACAGGGCCCTCTCTGGAAACACCATATATTTT
TRBJ2-7 | TRBV27 | - | once | CASSSPGRGGREQYF | TGTGCCAGCAGTTCCCCTGGGCGGGGCGGGCGCGAGCAGTACTTC
TRBJ1-2 | TRBV6-1 | - | - | CASSEARGIGGYTF | TGTGCCAGCAGTGAAGCGCGAGGGATCGGGGGCTACACCTTC
TRBJ1-5 | TRBV9 | - | few | CASSVDTSDQPQHF | TGTGCCAGCAGCGTAGATACATCAGATCAGCCCCAGCATTTT
TRBJ1-5 | TRBV19 | - | - | CASSTQVYSNQPQHF | TGTGCCAGTAGTACTCAGGTTTATAGCAATCAGCCCCAGCATTTT
TRBJ1-3 | TRBV10-2 | - | - | CASSVLGADSGNTIYF | TGCGCCAGCAGTGTCCTTGGGGCAGACTCTGGAAACACCATATATTTT
TRBJ1-1 | TRBV6-5 | - | - | CASSYTVLGDTEAFF | TGTGCCAGCAGTTACACCGTCCTCGGGGACACTGAAGCTTTCTTT
TRBJ2-1 | TRBV6-2/TRBV6-3 | - | - | CASSYDSYNEQFF | TGTGCCAGCAGTTACGACAGTTACAATGAGCAGTTCTTC
TRBJ1-6 | TRBV4-2 | - | once | CASSQDLRGGLNSPLHF | TGTGCCAGCAGCCAAGACCTGAGGGGGGGCCTTAATTCACCCCTCCACTTT
TRBJ2-7 | TRBV5-1 | TRBD1 | - | CASSGVQGNEQYF | TGCGCCAGCAGCGGGGTACAGGGGAACGAGCAGTACTTC
TRBJ2-3 | TRBV6-6 | TRBD2 | - | CASSPRLAGATTDTQYF | TGTGCCAGCAGTCCAAGACTAGCGGGGGCCACCACAGATACGCAGTATTTT
TRBJ1-1 | TRBV4-3 | - | - | CASSQQTGTPNTEAFF | TGCGCCAGCAGCCAACAAACCGGGACTCCGAACACTGAAGCTTTCTTT